This T cell receptor beta chain was sequenced during a study of T cell changes during pregnancy in multiple sclerosis. The protocol was immunoSEQ multiplex PCR, while the TCRdb copy is restricted to in-frame clones and leaves out a portion. The profile shows nearly 110,000 clones, roughly 90% of them singletons. The receptor's source is a female donor in good health, enrolled as a control in a pregnancy study. Sequencing was performed on peripheral blood, taken in the third trimester of pregnancy.

The CDR3 bases are TGTGCCAGCAGTTTCGCGGCTGGGGAGCTGTTTTTT. Amino acids: CASSFAAGELFF. The chain employs TRBV27 and TRBJ2-2; no firm D call. The CDR3 is 12 residues long. Trimming cost V 3 bases and J 8 bases, with 7 bases left between them. Germline CDR1 MNHEY, CDR2 SMNVEV (reference sequence).